Below are 11 T cell receptor beta chains sequenced from a single sample in a study of radiation and T cells in renal cell carcinoma. TCRdb keeps only in-frame clones here, not all; method: immunoSEQ multiplex PCR. The table lists roughly 120,000 clones, 80% to 85% of them singletons. Stated time point: baseline pretreatment blood. As to treatment: 15 Gy SBRT to primary tumor, nephrectomy 4 weeks later. The sample here was blood, taken from a patient whose treatment included radiotherapy and nephrectomy. Receptors originate from a woman in her fifties or sixties with renal cell carcinoma.

The rearrangement joins TRBV19 to TRBJ2-1; no clear D gene. CDR1 is LNHDA, CDR2 SQIVND, per germline (reference sequence). V was trimmed by 5 bases and J by 0 bases, leaving 11 bases between them. This CDR3 has 15 residues. CDR3 nucleotide sequence: TGTGCCAGTAGTGCGGCCTCTTTCTCCTACAATGAGCAGTTCTTC. Translated: CASSAASFSYNEQFF.

The CDR3 bases are TGTGCCAGCAGCTCCAGGGTGCCAGCCTACGAGCAGTACTTC. This sequence encodes CASSSRVPAYEQYF. This chain connects TRBV28 to TRBJ2-7; D is possibly TRBD1 (5 bases). The CDR3 runs 14 residues. V was clipped by 6 bases and J by 2 bases, with 14 bases between them. Germline V gives CDR1 MDHEN, CDR2 SYDVKM.

The chain is built from TRBV15 and TRBJ2-3; D is undetermined. Germline V gives CDR1 LNHNV, CDR2 YYDKDF (reference sequence). This CDR3 region has 15 residues. The germline V and J ends were trimmed by 3 bases and 2 bases, with 12 bases remaining between them. The CDR3 DNA reads as TGTGCCACCAGCAGTGGCAACGCGTACACAGATACGCAGTATTTT. It codes for CATSSGNAYTDTQYF.

This clone was observed a single time. The rearrangement links TRBV5-5 to TRBJ2-2; D not resolved. The V gene lost 4 bases and the J gene lost 4 bases, with 5 bases spanning the gap. The CDR3 contains 12 residues. Germline V lookup: CDR1 SGHKS, CDR2 YYEKEE (reference sequence). CDR3 DNA: TGTGCCAGCAGCGTCGGCACCGGGGAGCTGTTTTTT. It specifies CASSVGTGELFF.

The chain carries TRBV2 and TRBJ1-1; 7 bases are shared with TRBD1. After removal of 1 base from V and 5 bases from J, the junction contained 4 bases not matched to a gene. The germline CDR1 and CDR2 sequences are SNHLY and FYNNEI. The length of the CDR3 is 14 residues. The CDR3 bases are TGTGCCAGCAGTGAAGACAGGGGTTATACTGAAGCTTTCTTT. Encoded protein: CASSEDRGYTEAFF.

The chain carries TRBV19 and TRBJ1-2; tentatively, D is TRBD1 (6 bases). Trimming pared 1 base from V and 4 bases from J, leaving 13 bases between. From germline, CDR1 is LNHDA and CDR2 SQIVND (reference sequence). The CDR3 is 15 residues long. The CDR3 DNA reads TGTGCCAGTAGTATAGGGCGGGGGCTGGGCTATGGCTACACCTTC. This gives the protein CASSIGRGLGYGYTF.

V and J are TRBV19 and TRBJ1-1; no firm D call. The germline gives CDR1 LNHDA, CDR2 SQIVND (reference sequence). Trimming removed 1 base from V and 6 bases from J, with 6 bases in between. This CDR3 is built from 12 residues. The CDR3: CASSIGGAEAFF. The DNA of the CDR3 is TGTGCCAGTAGTATAGGCGGGGCTGAAGCTTTCTTT.

A single count supports this clone. This chain links TRBV7-6 with TRBJ2-2; TRBD2 matches 12 bases. The CDR3 extends over 16 amino acids. Germline values: CDR1 SGHVS, CDR2 FNYEAQ. The V gene end was trimmed by 5 bases and the J gene end by 4 bases; junction bases not matched to a gene: 5. The CDR3 nucleotides read TGTGCCAGCAGCCAGAGACTAGCGGGAGCCACCGGGGAGCTGTTTTTT. It codes for CASSQRLAGATGELFF.

Note on this clone: The same CDR3 is also encoded by other DNA sequences in this sample. This rearrangement joins TRBV28 to TRBJ1-1; tentatively, D is TRBD1 (6 bases). Germline-derived CDR1 and CDR2 are MDHEN and SYDVKM. This CDR3 comprises 14 residues. V was trimmed by 6 bases and J by 6 bases, leaving 17 bases between them. CDR3 bases: TGTGCCAGCAGCCCTCCCCGGGGGCAGGCTGAAGCTTTCTTT. Its protein product is CASSPPRGQAEAFF.

V is TRBV5-1 and J is TRBJ1-6; 7 bases line up with TRBD1. Germline loops: CDR1 SGHRS, CDR2 YFSETQ. This CDR3 spans 16 amino acids. The ends lost 4 bases at V and 3 bases at J; junction bases unmatched: 7. DNA for the CDR3: TGCGCCAGCAGCCGGGACAGCGGCCGCTATAATTCACCCCTCCACTTT. This translates into CASSRDSGRYNSPLHF.

The chain couples TRBV9 to TRBJ2-5, with 9 positions matching TRBD1. Judging by the DNA end, TRBJ2-7 fits better; the J call may be wrong. Germline V gene sequence: CDR1 SGDLS, CDR2 YYNGEE. The CDR3 runs 16 residues. CDR3 bases: TGTGCCAGCAGCGTCGACCCGGGGACAGGGACTAACGAGCAGTACTTC. Translation gives CASSVDPGTGTNEQYF.